A single sample is the source of the 18 T cell receptor beta chains below, sequenced in a study of shared clonotypes between healthy human individuals. Libraries were prepared by immunoSEQ multiplex PCR; TCRdb keeps only in-frame clonotypes and omits some of them. The data show some 2.3 million clones, about 92% seen once. The sequenced material came from naive CD4+ T cells from PBMCs. Indicated subset: CD45RA+ positively selected. The source of these receptors is a man between 18 and 29 years old in good health. Some clones in this sample may be carry-over from other donors' samples.

The chain recombines TRBV5-1 with TRBJ2-7; no definite D call. Germline V gene data show CDR1 as SGHRS and CDR2 as YFSETQ. The ends were cut back, 0 bases at V and 2 bases at J, with 9 bases in the middle. The CDR3 length is 14 residues. Written as DNA, the CDR3 is TGCGCCAGCAGCTTGGCGCAGCGACCCTACGAGCAGTACTTC. Translation: CASSLAQRPYEQYF. Full variable domain (remainder filled in from reference TRBV5-1 and TRBJ2-7): KAGVTQTPRYLIKTRGQQVTLSCSPISGHRSVSWYQQTPGQGLQFLFEYFSETQRNKGNFPGRFSGRQFSNSRSEMNVSTLELGDSALYLCASSLAQRPYEQYFGPGTRLTVT.

The chain joins TRBV7-6 to TRBJ2-2; D assignment may be TRBD1 or TRBD2 (5 bases each). This CDR3 region has 16 residues. Trimming pared 4 bases from V and 1 base from J, leaving 13 bases between. In germline, CDR1 is SGHVS, CDR2 FNYEAQ. CDR3 in DNA: TGTGCCAGCAGCTCCTACGGGACGTTGAACACCGGGGAGCTGTTTTTT. Translating it yields CASSSYGTLNTGELFF.

This chain connects TRBV5-1 to TRBJ2-7; D uncertain. Deletions cut 0 bases from V and 2 bases from J, with 9 bases between. Germline CDR1 and CDR2: SGHRS and YFSETQ. The CDR3 extends over 14 amino acids. The CDR3 sequence: CASSLGSSTYEQYF. CDR3 DNA: TGCGCCAGCAGCTTGGGTTCCAGCACCTACGAGCAGTACTTC.

The V and J genes are TRBV5-1 and TRBJ2-1, with 7 bases matching TRBD2. The CDR3 totals 16 residues. Germline V gene lookup returns CDR1 SGHRS and CDR2 YFSETQ. J was trimmed by 0 bases and V by 4 bases; bases with no gene match: 7. The CDR3 region is CASSIGPSGSYNEQFF. The CDR3 DNA follows: TGCGCCAGCAGCATCGGGCCTAGCGGCTCCTACAATGAGCAGTTCTTC.

This sequence joins TRBV5-4 and TRBJ2-7; 8 bases agree with TRBD2. This CDR3 comprises 15 residues. Germline V gene sequence: CDR1 SGHNT, CDR2 YYREEE (reference sequence). Trimming removed 0 bases from V and 0 bases from J; junction bases left unmatched: 2. CDR3 bases: TGTGCCAGCAGCTTGGGCGGACTAGCCTCCTACGAGCAGTACTTC. It yields the protein CASSLGGLASYEQYF.

The gene calls are TRBV10-2 and TRBJ2-7; D possibly corresponds to TRBD1 (5 bases). V dropped 6 bases and J dropped 0 bases, with 15 bases sitting between them. CDR3 length: 15 residues. CDR1 WSHSY and CDR2 SAAADI come from the germline V gene. The CDR3 sequence: CASSNTGLSSYEQYF. In DNA form, the CDR3 reads TGCGCCAGCAGCAACACAGGCCTTAGCTCCTACGAGCAGTACTTC.

The chain links TRBV27 to TRBJ1-1; maybe TRBD1 (6 bases). Trimming cost V 6 bases and J 4 bases, with 15 bases left between them. CDR1 is MNHEY and CDR2 is SMNVEV in the germline V gene (reference sequence). The CDR3 totals 14 residues. The CDR3 DNA reads as TGTGCCAGCAGGCCCCAAAGGGGGGGCACTGAAGCTTTCTTT. Its protein product is CASRPQRGGTEAFF.

The chain couples TRBV5-1 to TRBJ2-5; 11 positions agree with TRBD2. CDR1 and CDR2 from the germline V gene are SGHRS and YFSETQ. This CDR3 contains 17 residues. Germline trimming cut 1 base from V and 2 bases from J; bases unmatched to any gene: 7. In DNA form, the CDR3 reads TGCGCCAGCAGCTTGATTGGACTAGCGGGTATTCAAGAGACCCAGTACTTC. It specifies CASSLIGLAGIQETQYF. The whole variable domain, filled in from reference TRBV5-1 and TRBJ2-5, reads KAGVTQTPRYLIKTRGQQVTLSCSPISGHRSVSWYQQTPGQGLQFLFEYFSETQRNKGNFPGRFSGRQFSNSRSEMNVSTLELGDSALYLCASSLIGLAGIQETQYFGPGTRLLVL.

The gene calls are TRBV10-2 and TRBJ2-1, with 9 nucleotides matching TRBD1. The CDR3 has 15 residues. Trimming removed 5 bases from V and 3 bases from J; junction bases left unmatched: 5. From germline, CDR1 is WSHSY and CDR2 SAAADI. The CDR3 sequence: CASSRKTGGYNEQFF. CDR3 DNA sequence: TGCGCCAGCAGTCGCAAGACAGGGGGCTACAATGAGCAGTTCTTC.

This chain connects TRBV7-9 to TRBJ2-5; 9 nucleotides align to TRBD1. Germline trimming cut 5 bases from V and 3 bases from J; bases unmatched to any gene: 4. This CDR3 is 14 amino acids long. Looked up from germline, CDR1 is SEHNR and CDR2 is FQNEAQ (reference sequence). CDR3: CASSHDRGKETQYF. As DNA, the CDR3 is TGTGCCAGCAGCCACGACAGGGGGAAAGAGACCCAGTACTTC.

V is TRBV7-2 and J is TRBJ2-3, with D uncertain. Germline V gene data show CDR1 as SGHTA and CDR2 as FQGNSA. The CDR3 covers 15 residues. V lost 1 base to trimming and J lost 4 bases, with 12 bases between them. CDR3 sequence reads: CASSLVGQGPDTQYF. The DNA for the CDR3 is TGTGCCAGCAGCTTAGTAGGCCAAGGACCAGATACGCAGTATTTT.

This sequence joins TRBV25-1 and TRBJ1-4; the D gene is possibly TRBD1 (5 bases). CDR3 length: 14 residues. V was cut by 3 bases and J by 8 bases, with 13 bases left in between. CDR1 and CDR2 from the germline V gene are MGHDK and SYGVNS. CDR3 loop: CASSEGTGREKLFF. The DNA for the CDR3 is TGTGCCAGCAGTGAGGGGACGGGGAGAGAAAAACTGTTTTTT.

The chain has TRBV19 and TRBJ1-2; 7 nucleotides agree with TRBD1. The CDR3 covers 13 residues. With V trimmed by 4 bases and J by 5 bases, 4 bases remained unmatched. Looked up from germline, CDR1 is LNHDA and CDR2 is SQIVND (reference sequence). CDR3 coding DNA: TGTGCCAGTAGTAGACAGGGACCTTATGGCTACACCTTC. Translating it yields CASSRQGPYGYTF.

The J gene is TRBJ2-5, the V gene TRBV6-5, with D unresolved. V lost 0 bases and J 1 base, leaving 6 bases between the germline ends. The CDR3 sequence is 14 residues long. Germline V lookup: CDR1 MNHEY, CDR2 SVGAGI. The CDR3 bases are TGTGCCAGCAGTTACTCGGGGTTCCAAGAGACCCAGTACTTC. The encoded protein is CASSYSGFQETQYF.

The chain recombines TRBV7-2 with TRBJ1-3, with TRBD1 as a possible D gene (5 bases). The CDR3 consists of 16 residues. The V gene's germline CDR1 is SGHTA and CDR2 FQGNSA. Between the trimmed V and J ends, which lost 0 bases and 1 base, there was a span of 10 bases. The CDR3 DNA sequence: TGTGCCAGCAGCTTAGCGACAAGACAGTCTGGAAACACCATATATTTT. Translation gives CASSLATRQSGNTIYF.

The rearrangement uses TRBV19 and TRBJ2-2; D not certain. The CDR3 sequence is 14 residues long. V lost 3 bases, J lost 1 base, and 6 bases lay in between. Germline lookup yields CDR1 LNHDA and CDR2 SQIVND (reference sequence). The CDR3: CASSMNGNTGELFF. CDR3 in DNA: TGTGCCAGTAGTATGAACGGGAACACCGGGGAGCTGTTTTTT. The entire variable domain, with the rest obtained from reference TRBV19 and TRBJ2-2, is as follows: DGGITQSPKYLFRKEGQNVTLSCEQNLNHDAMYWYRQDPGQGLRLIYYSQIVNDFQKGDIAEGYSVSREKKESFPLTVTSAQKNPTAFYLCASSMNGNTGELFFGEGSRLTVL.

In the case of this clone: The sample carries other DNA sequences with the same CDR3. This CDR3 reads CASSLRGLNEKLFF. CDR3 nucleotide sequence: TGTGCCAGCAGCTTACGGGGGCTTAATGAAAAACTGTTTTTT. V usage is TRBV7-2 and J usage is TRBJ1-4; TRBD1 is a possible D gene (6 bases). In germline, CDR1 is SGHTA, CDR2 FQGNSA. The CDR3 totals 14 residues. V was shortened by 2 bases and J by 4 bases, with 8 bases between the two germline ends.

The chain links TRBV7-9 to TRBJ1-1, with D possibly matching TRBD1 (6 bases). V was clipped by 3 bases and J by 4 bases, with 15 bases between them. The CDR3 extends over 15 amino acids. In germline, CDR1 is SEHNR, CDR2 FQNEAQ (reference sequence). As DNA, the CDR3 is TGTGCCAGCAGCTTCCAACAGGGTGGAGGCACTGAAGCTTTCTTT. As protein: CASSFQQGGGTEAFF.